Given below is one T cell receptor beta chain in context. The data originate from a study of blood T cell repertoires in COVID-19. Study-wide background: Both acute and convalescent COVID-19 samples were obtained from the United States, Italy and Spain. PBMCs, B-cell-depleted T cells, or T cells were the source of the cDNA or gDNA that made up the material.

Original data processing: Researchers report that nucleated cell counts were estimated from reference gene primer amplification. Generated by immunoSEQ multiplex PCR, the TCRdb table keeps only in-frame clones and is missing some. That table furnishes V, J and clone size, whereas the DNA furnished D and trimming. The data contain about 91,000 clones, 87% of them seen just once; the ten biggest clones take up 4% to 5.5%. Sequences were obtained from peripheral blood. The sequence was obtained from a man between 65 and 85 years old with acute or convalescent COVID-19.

CDR3 DNA sequence: TGTGCCAGCAGCGTACCCGGGACAGGGAGCACAGATACGCAGTATTTT. This codes for CASSVPGTGSTDTQYF. The genes are TRBV5-4 and TRBJ2-3, with 9 bases matching TRBD1. The CDR3 has 16 amino acids. Germline CDR1 reads SGHNT; CDR2 reads YYREEE (reference sequence). V lost 4 bases, J lost 0 bases, and 6 bases stayed unmatched.